One and the same sample provided the 8 T cell receptor beta chains below, sequenced in a study of cytomegalovirus exposure and HLA in healthy donors. Primers included in the PCR were 60 Vbeta and 13 Jbeta primers. Some clones are missing from TCRdb's copy, which holds only in-frame ones; the method was immunoSEQ multiplex PCR. The sample holds over 95,000 clones, 77% seen once. Sequencing used PBMCs. These receptors came from a female donor in good health and CMV-seronegative.

J is TRBJ2-1 and V is TRBV11-2, with 8 positions matching TRBD2. Germline V gene lookup returns CDR1 SGHAT and CDR2 FQNNGV. This CDR3 region has 15 residues. The ends lost 7 bases at V and 4 bases at J; junction bases unmatched: 9. The CDR3 coding sequence is TGTGCCAGCATGTATGCGAGACTAGCGTACAATGAGCAGTTCTTC. Its translation is CASMYARLAYNEQFF.

The chain joins TRBV7-3 to TRBJ1-1; 8 positions match TRBD1. CDR1 and CDR2 from the germline V gene are SGHTA and FQGTGA. V shed 1 base, J shed 1 base, and the junction held 14 bases outside the gene matches. This CDR3 contains 19 residues. The chain's CDR3 is CASSLIPQGRGLGNTEAFF. In DNA, the CDR3 is TGTGCCAGCAGCTTAATTCCCCAGGGCAGGGGGCTGGGGAACACTGAAGCTTTCTTT.

The genes are TRBV7-6 and TRBJ1-2; TRBD1 agrees at 9 bases. CDR3 length: 16 amino acids. V was pared by 4 bases and J by 4 bases, with 10 bases of the junction left unmatched. CDR1 is SGHVS and CDR2 is FNYEAQ in the germline V gene. For the CDR3, the DNA is TGTGCCAGCAGCTCCCCCGGGACAGGGCTCCTCTATGGCTACACCTTC. It codes for CASSSPGTGLLYGYTF. The full variable domain, in which reference TRBV7-6 and TRBJ1-2 provide the parts outside the CDR3, is GAGVSQSPRYKVTKRGQDVALRCDPISGHVSLYWYRQALGQGPEFLTYFNYEAQQDKSGLPNDRFSAERPEGSISTLTIQRTEQRDSAMYRCASSSPGTGLLYGYTFGSGTRLTVV.

The gene calls are TRBV20-1 and TRBJ2-3; no reliable D call. This CDR3 has 10 residues. Germline V gene sequence: CDR1 DFQATT, CDR2 SNEGSKA (reference sequence). Trimming removed 5 bases from V and 9 bases from J, with 9 bases in between. CDR3 in amino acids: CSAPLNTQYF. The CDR3 DNA sequence: TGCAGTGCTCCCCTAAACACGCAGTATTTT.

The chain joins TRBV11-2 to TRBJ1-6, with TRBD1 matching over 8 bases. The germline CDR1 and CDR2 sequences are SGHAT and FQNNGV. The J segment lost 9 bases and the V segment lost 3 bases, leaving 7 bases of the junction unmatched. The CDR3 has 15 residues. CDR3 residues: CASSFKQGGLSPLHF. For the CDR3, the DNA is TGTGCCAGCAGCTTTAAACAGGGGGGGCTTTCACCCCTCCACTTT.

The chain couples TRBV5-1 to TRBJ2-3, with 12 positions matching TRBD2. The junction had 2 bases not matched to a gene; V was cut back by 7 bases and J by 2 bases. Germline V gene sequence: CDR1 SGHRS, CDR2 YFSETQ. The CDR3 consists of 14 residues. The CDR3 sequence is CASLAGGITDTQYF. As DNA, the CDR3 is TGCGCCAGCCTAGCGGGGGGGATCACAGATACGCAGTATTTT.

The chain has TRBV11-3 and TRBJ1-1; a possible D gene is TRBD1 (6 bases). V gave up 4 bases and J gave up 0 bases, with 15 bases separating them. Germline loops: CDR1 SGHNT, CDR2 YENEEA. The CDR3 spans 16 residues. The CDR3 loop is CASSSGQNNMNTEAFF. As DNA, the CDR3 is TGTGCCAGCAGCTCCGGACAGAATAACATGAACACTGAAGCTTTCTTT.

The chain joins TRBV5-4 to TRBJ2-7; D is uncertain. This CDR3 is built from 14 residues. V was clipped by 0 bases and J by 5 bases, with 12 bases between them. Germline-derived CDR1 and CDR2 are SGHNT and YYREEE (reference sequence). DNA of the CDR3: TGTGCCAGCAGCTTGGACAGTCTCGGCCACGAGCAGTACTTC. Amino acid sequence: CASSLDSLGHEQYF. The whole variable domain, filled in from reference TRBV5-4 and TRBJ2-7, reads ETGVTQSPTHLIKTRGQQVTLRCSSQSGHNTVSWYQQALGQGPQFIFQYYREEENGRGNFPPRFSGLQFPNYSSELNVNALELDDSALYLCASSLDSLGHEQYFGPGTRLTVT.